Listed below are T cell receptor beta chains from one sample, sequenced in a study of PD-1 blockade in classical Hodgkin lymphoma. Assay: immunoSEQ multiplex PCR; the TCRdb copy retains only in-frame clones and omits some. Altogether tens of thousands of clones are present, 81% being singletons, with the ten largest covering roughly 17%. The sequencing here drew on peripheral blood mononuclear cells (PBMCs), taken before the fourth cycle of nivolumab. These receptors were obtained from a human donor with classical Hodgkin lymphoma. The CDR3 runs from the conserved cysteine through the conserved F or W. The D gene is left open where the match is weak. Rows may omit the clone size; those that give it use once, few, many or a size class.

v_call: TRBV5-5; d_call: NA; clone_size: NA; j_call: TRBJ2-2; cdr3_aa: CASSLTTGNTGELFF; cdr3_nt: TGTGCCAGCAGCTTGACAACAGGGAACACCGGGGAGCTGTTTTTT
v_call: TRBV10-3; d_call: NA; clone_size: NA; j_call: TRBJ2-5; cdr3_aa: CAISEGSLRETQYF; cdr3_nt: TGTGCCATCAGTGAGGGCTCCCTTCGAGAGACCCAGTACTTC
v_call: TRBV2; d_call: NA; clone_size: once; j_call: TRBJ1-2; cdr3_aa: CASSEGRGANYGYTF; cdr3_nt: TGTGCCAGCAGTGAGGGACGGGGAGCTAACTATGGCTACACCTTC
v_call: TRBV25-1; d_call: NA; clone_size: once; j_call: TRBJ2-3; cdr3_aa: CASSETASTDTQYF; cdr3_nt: TGTGCCAGCAGTGAAACAGCTAGCACAGATACGCAGTATTTT
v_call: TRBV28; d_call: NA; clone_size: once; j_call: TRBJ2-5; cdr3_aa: CASSPHGVQETQYF; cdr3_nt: TGTGCCAGCAGTCCACACGGCGTCCAAGAGACCCAGTACTTC
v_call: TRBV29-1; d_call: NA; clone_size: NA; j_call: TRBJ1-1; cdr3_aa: CSVDPQATMNTEAFF; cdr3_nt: TGCAGCGTTGACCCCCAGGCTACCATGAACACTGAAGCTTTCTTT
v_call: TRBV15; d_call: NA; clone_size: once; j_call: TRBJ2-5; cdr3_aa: CATSREVSLETQYF; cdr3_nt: TGTGCCACCAGCAGGGAGGTCAGTCTGGAGACCCAGTACTTC
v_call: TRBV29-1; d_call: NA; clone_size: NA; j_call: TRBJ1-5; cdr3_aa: CSVGGGDQPQHF; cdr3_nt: TGCAGCGTTGGGGGGGGTGATCAGCCCCAGCATTTT
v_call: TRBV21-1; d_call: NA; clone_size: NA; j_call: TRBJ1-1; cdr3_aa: CASTDRGGTEAFF; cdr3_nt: TGTGCCAGCACGGACAGGGGTGGCACTGAAGCTTTCTTT
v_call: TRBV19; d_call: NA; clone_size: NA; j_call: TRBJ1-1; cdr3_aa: CASSIDGRYTEAFF; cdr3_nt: TGTGCCAGTAGTATAGATGGGCGGTACACTGAAGCTTTCTTT
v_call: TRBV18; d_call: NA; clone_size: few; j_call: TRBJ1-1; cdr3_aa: CASSPYGENTEAFF; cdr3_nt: TGTGCCAGCTCACCATATGGGGAGAACACTGAAGCTTTCTTT
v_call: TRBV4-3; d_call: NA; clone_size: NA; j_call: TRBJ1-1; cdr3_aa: CASSQEPGTEAFF; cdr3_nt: TGCGCCAGCAGCCAAGAGCCCGGGACCGAAGCTTTCTTT
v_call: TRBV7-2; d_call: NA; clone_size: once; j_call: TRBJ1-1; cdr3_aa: CASSLEAGAAFF; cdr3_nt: TGTGCCAGCAGCTTAGAGGCAGGGGCAGCTTTCTTT
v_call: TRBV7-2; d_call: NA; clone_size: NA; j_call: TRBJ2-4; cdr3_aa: CASSPNAGSKNIQYF; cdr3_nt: TGTGCCAGCAGCCCGAACGCAGGATCCAAAAACATTCAGTACTTC
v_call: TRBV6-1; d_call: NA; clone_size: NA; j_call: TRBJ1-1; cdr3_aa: CASSGQGGVTEAFF; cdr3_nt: TGTGCCAGCAGTGGCCAAGGGGGAGTCACTGAAGCTTTCTTT
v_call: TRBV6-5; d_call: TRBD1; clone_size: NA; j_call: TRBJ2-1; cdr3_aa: CASSPRQGAWYEQFF; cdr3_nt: TGTGCCAGCAGTCCCAGACAGGGGGCTTGGTATGAGCAGTTCTTC
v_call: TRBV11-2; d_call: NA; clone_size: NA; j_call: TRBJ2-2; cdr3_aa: CASSPTGRHNTGELFF; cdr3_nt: TGTGCCAGCAGCCCAACGGGACGGCATAACACCGGGGAGCTGTTTTTT
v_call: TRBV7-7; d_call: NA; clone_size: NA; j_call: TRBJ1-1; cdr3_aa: CASSLGRYTEAFF; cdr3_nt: TGTGCCAGCAGCTTGGGACGGTACACTGAAGCTTTCTTT
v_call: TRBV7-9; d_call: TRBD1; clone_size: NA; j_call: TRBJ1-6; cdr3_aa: CASSSAGTGMSSYNSPLHF; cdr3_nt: TGTGCCAGCAGCTCCGCCGGGACAGGGATGAGCTCCTATAATTCACCCCTCCACTTT
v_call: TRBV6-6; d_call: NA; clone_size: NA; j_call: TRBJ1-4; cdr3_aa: CASSYSGVLFF; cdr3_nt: TGTGCCAGCAGTTACTCGGGCGTACTGTTTTTT
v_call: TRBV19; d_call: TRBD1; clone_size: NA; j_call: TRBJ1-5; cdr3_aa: CASSLGQGGQPQHF; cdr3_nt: TGTGCCAGTAGCCTTGGACAGGGAGGGCAGCCCCAGCATTTT
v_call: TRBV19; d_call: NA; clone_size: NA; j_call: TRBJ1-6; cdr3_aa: CASREEGNSPLHF; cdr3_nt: TGTGCCAGTAGAGAGGAGGGGAATTCACCCCTCCACTTT
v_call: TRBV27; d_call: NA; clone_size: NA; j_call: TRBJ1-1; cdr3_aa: CASSFGTDEAFF; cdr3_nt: TGTGCCAGCAGTTTCGGGACGGATGAAGCTTTCTTT
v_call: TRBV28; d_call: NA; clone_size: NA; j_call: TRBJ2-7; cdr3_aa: CASSSGDSRAYEQYF; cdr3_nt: TGTGCCAGCAGTTCTGGAGACTCACGTGCCTACGAGCAGTACTTC
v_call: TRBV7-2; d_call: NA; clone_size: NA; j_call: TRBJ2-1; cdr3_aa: CASSLLFQFGYEQFF; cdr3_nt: TGTGCCAGCAGCTTATTGTTCCAGTTCGGATATGAGCAGTTCTTC
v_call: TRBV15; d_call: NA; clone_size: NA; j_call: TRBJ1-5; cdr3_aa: CATSSQEGVRSNQPQHF; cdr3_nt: TGTGCCACCAGCTCACAGGAGGGGGTCAGGAGCAATCAGCCCCAGCATTTT
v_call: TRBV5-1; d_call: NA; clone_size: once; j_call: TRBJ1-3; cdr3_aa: CALAGAKGNTIYF; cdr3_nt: TGCGCCCTCGCGGGGGCGAAAGGAAACACCATATATTTT
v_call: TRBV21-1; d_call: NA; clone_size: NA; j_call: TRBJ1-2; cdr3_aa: CASSARQKTTKGYTF; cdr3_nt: TGTGCCAGCAGCGCCCGCCAGAAAACAACGAAGGGCTACACCTTC
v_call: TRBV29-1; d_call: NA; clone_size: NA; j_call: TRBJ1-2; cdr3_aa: CSVGPTGSYGYTF; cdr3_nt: TGCAGCGTTGGCCCCACAGGTTCCTATGGCTACACCTTC
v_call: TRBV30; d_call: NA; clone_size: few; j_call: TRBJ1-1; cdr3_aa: CAWRHDTLNTEAFF; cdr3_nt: TGTGCCTGGAGACACGACACATTGAACACTGAAGCTTTCTTT
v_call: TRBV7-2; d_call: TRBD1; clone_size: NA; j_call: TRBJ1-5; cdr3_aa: CASSWGQGTNQPQHF; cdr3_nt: TGTGCCAGCAGCTGGGGACAGGGGACCAATCAGCCCCAGCATTTT
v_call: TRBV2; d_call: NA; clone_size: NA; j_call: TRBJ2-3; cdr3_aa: CANLRGGTQYF; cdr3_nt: TGTGCCAACCTTAGGGGTGGTACGCAGTATTTT
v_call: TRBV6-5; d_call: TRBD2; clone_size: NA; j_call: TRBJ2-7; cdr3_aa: CASSRAGTSGDEQYF; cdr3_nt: TGTGCCAGCAGTCGCGCCGGGACTAGCGGGGACGAGCAGTACTTC
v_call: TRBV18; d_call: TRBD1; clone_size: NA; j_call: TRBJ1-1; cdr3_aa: CASSLGGGDTEAFF; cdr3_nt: TGTGCCAGCTCCCTAGGGGGCGGGGACACTGAAGCTTTCTTT
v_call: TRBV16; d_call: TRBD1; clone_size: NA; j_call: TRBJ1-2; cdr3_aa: CASSQSKGGARGYTF; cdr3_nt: TGTGCCAGCAGCCAATCCAAAGGGGGCGCAAGGGGCTACACCTTC
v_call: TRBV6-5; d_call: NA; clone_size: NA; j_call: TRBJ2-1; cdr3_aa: CASKDISYNEQFF; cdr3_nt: TGTGCCAGCAAGGATATCTCCTACAATGAGCAGTTCTTC
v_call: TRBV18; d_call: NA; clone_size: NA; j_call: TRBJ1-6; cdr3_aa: CASSPGGRNSPLHF; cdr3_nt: TGTGCCAGCTCACCCGGGGGGCGAAATTCACCCCTCCACTTT
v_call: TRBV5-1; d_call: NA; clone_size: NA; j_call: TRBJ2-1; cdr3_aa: CASSLVVEGNEQFF; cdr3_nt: TGCGCCAGCAGCTTGGTCGTGGAGGGCAATGAGCAGTTCTTC
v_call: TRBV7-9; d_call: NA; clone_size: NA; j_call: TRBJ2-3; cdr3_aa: CASSLESGFADTQYF; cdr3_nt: TGTGCCAGCAGCTTGGAGTCGGGGTTTGCAGATACGCAGTATTTT
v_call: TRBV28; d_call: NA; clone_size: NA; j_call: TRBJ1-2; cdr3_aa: CASSLRGAYRALYGYTF; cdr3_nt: TGTGCCAGCAGTTTACGGGGGGCCTACCGCGCCCTCTATGGCTACACCTTC
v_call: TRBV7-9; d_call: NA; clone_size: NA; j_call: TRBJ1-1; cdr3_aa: CASSLLPEAFF; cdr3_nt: TGTGCCAGCAGCCTTCTCCCTGAAGCTTTCTTT
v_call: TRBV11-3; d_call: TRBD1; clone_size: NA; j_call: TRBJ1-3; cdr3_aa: CASSSDRGNTIYF; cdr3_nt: TGTGCCAGCAGCTCGGACAGGGGAAACACCATATATTTT
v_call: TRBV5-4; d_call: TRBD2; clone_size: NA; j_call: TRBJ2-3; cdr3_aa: CASSLRLAGWRGAQYF; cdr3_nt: TGTGCCAGCAGCTTGCGCCTAGCGGGTTGGAGGGGAGCGCAGTATTTT
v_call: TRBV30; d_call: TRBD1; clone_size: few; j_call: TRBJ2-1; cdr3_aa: CAWSTGGLWNEQFF; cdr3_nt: TGTGCCTGGTCGACAGGGGGTCTCTGGAATGAGCAGTTCTTC
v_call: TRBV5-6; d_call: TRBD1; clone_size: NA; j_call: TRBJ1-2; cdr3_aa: CASSLAGTVYGYTF; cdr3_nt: TGTGCCAGCAGCTTGGCCGGGACAGTCTATGGCTACACCTTC
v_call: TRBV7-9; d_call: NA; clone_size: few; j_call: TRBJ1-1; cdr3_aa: CAIREGNTEAFF; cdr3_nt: TGTGCCATCCGGGAAGGGAACACTGAAGCTTTCTTT
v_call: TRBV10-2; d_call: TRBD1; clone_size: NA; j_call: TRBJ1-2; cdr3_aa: CASSDRGHYGYTF; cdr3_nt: TGCGCCAGCAGTGACAGGGGGCACTATGGCTACACCTTC
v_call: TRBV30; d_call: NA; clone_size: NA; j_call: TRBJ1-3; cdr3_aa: CAWQPTGIGNTIYF; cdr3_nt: TGTGCCTGGCAACCCACAGGGATCGGAAACACCATATATTTT
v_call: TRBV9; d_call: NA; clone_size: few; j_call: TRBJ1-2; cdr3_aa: CASSVGQGVYGYTF; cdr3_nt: TGTGCCAGCAGCGTAGGGCAGGGAGTCTATGGCTACACCTTC
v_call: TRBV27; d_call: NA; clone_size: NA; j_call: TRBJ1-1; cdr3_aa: CASSLRAGTNTEAFF; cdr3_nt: TGTGCCAGCAGTCTTAGGGCAGGGACGAACACTGAAGCTTTCTTT
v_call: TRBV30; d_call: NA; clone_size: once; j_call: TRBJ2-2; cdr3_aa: CAWSWGIGTGELFF; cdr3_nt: TGTGCCTGGAGTTGGGGCATCGGCACCGGGGAGCTGTTTTTT
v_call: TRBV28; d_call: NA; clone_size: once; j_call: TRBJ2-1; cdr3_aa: CASSFQGPKAYNEQFF; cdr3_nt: TGTGCCAGCAGTTTTCAGGGGCCTAAAGCCTACAATGAGCAGTTCTTC
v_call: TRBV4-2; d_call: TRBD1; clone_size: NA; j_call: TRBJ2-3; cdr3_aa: CASSPQQGATSTDTQYF; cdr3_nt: TGTGCCAGCAGCCCACAACAGGGGGCCACTAGCACAGATACGCAGTATTTT
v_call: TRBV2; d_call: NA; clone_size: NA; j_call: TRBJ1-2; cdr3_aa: CASSPTLYGYTF; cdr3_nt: TGTGCCAGCAGCCCAACCTTGTATGGCTACACCTTC